This T cell receptor (beta chain) was captured by sequencing in a study of blood T cell repertoires in COVID-19. Sequencing was performed with immunoSEQ multiplex PCR; in TCRdb, only in-frame clones are kept and a portion is missing. The repertoire has some 120,000 clones, 90% of them found once; the top ten carry about 3.5%. CDR1 and CDR2 from the germline V gene are KGHSH and LQKENI. The CDR3 consists of 19 residues. V lost 2 bases, J lost 4 bases, and 15 bases stayed unmatched. The J gene is TRBJ2-3, the V gene TRBV18, with 10 bases that match TRBD2. The sequence derives from a man between 45 and 60 years old with active COVID-19. The sample consisted of peripheral blood. This CDR3 is CASSPVKGSGRANADTQYF. CDR3 nucleotide sequence: TGTGCCAGCTCACCAGTCAAAGGCAGCGGGAGGGCCAACGCAGATACGCAGTATTTT.